These 30 T cell receptor beta chains came from one sample sequenced in a study of human T cells and chemical hapten exposure (dated by TCRdb to 2020 to 2022). What the time point label conveys for this sample: healthy volunteer bleed at 2 weeks. Total RNA was isolated from unfractionated whole blood collected in Tempus Blood RNA tubes. Library generation was performed with RACE. Reads for this sample came from a NextSeq 500. TCRdb applied fastp at Q25 and MiXCR to the public reads, then kept only in-frame beta chains. When rows share a CDR3 protein, they turn into one entry using the most common DNA and genes. The sample table records roughly 120,000 distinct CDR3 sequences; approximately 9.1% of these occur just once. The ten largest make up 1.5% to 2% of the sample. The sample taken for sequencing was whole blood. The receptors were sampled from a male donor in good health. Some clones in this sample may be carry-over from other donors' samples.

This clonotype has only a few counts. V usage is TRBV4-2 and J usage is TRBJ2-3; possibly TRBD1 or TRBD2 for D (5 bases each). The ends were cut back, 0 bases at V and 3 bases at J, with 10 bases in the middle. This CDR3 is 15 amino acids long. Germline V gene data show CDR1 as LGHNA and CDR2 as YNFKEQ. CDR3 in amino acids: CASSQDGTGTDTQYF. CDR3 DNA sequence: TGTGCCAGCAGCCAAGATGGGACGGGGACAGATACGCAGTATTTT.

This clonotype occurred a few times. V usage is TRBV4-1 and J usage is TRBJ2-5, with no clear D. CDR3 size: 16 residues. CDR1 is MGHRA and CDR2 is YSYEKL in the germline V gene. The ends were cut back, 0 bases at V and 4 bases at J, with 15 bases in the middle. CDR3 bases: TGCGCCAGCAGCCAAGAGGTGGACGTCTGGGGAGAGACCCAGTACTTC. It is translated as CASSQEVDVWGETQYF.

This clonotype has more than one count but fewer than ten. The CDR3 DNA is TGCAGTGCTGGGAAGGACAACTCTGGAAACACCATATATTTT. This gives the protein CSAGKDNSGNTIYF. The chain uses TRBV20-1 and TRBJ1-3; D is perhaps TRBD1 (5 bases). Trimming pared 5 bases from V and 0 bases from J, leaving 11 bases between. This CDR3 has 14 residues. In germline, CDR1 is DFQATT, CDR2 SNEGSKA (reference sequence).

This chain connects TRBV19 to TRBJ2-3; 7 positions match TRBD2. This CDR3 is built from 15 residues. Germline values: CDR1 LNHDA, CDR2 SQIVND (reference sequence). The V and J ends lost 2 bases and 9 bases, in that order; junction bases with no gene match: 11. This CDR3 is CASSIKRLARRTQYF. Written as DNA, the CDR3 is TGTGCCAGTAGTATAAAGAGACTAGCCCGAAGAACGCAGTATTTT.

V gene TRBV19 combines with J gene TRBJ2-7, with 9 positions matching TRBD1. V lost 3 bases, J lost 7 bases, and 10 bases stayed unmatched. The CDR3 runs 15 residues. Germline V gene lookup returns CDR1 LNHDA and CDR2 SQIVND (reference sequence). CDR3 loop: CASSIRDRERDEQYF. CDR3 sequence (DNA): TGTGCCAGTAGTATCCGGGACAGGGAACGGGATGAGCAGTACTTC.

The rearrangement uses TRBV7-9 and TRBJ2-2; no reliable D call. V lost 5 bases to trimming and J lost 6 bases, with 7 bases between them. This CDR3 has 12 residues. Germline-derived CDR1 and CDR2 are SEHNR and FQNEAQ (reference sequence). In nucleotides, the CDR3 is TGTGCCAGCAGCCCCCCTCCCGGGGAGCTGTTTTTT. This gives the protein CASSPPPGELFF.

This chain links TRBV2 with TRBJ2-3; 7 positions match TRBD2. The length of the CDR3 is 14 residues. CDR1 and CDR2 (germline): SNHLY, FYNNEI. Germline trimming cut 5 bases from V and 10 bases from J; bases unmatched to any gene: 12. The CDR3 spells CASSRLGGSESQYF. The CDR3 DNA follows: TGTGCCAGCAGTCGTTTGGGGGGGAGCGAGTCGCAGTATTTT.

This clonotype has more than one count but fewer than ten. The genes are TRBV7-9 and TRBJ1-1; TRBD1 matches 7 bases. CDR3 length: 13 amino acids. V was clipped by 4 bases and J by 8 bases; unmatched bases: 7. Germline V CDR1 and CDR2: SEHNR, FQNEAQ (reference sequence). The CDR3 protein is CASSSDRILEAFF. Written as DNA, the CDR3 is TGTGCCAGCAGCTCGGACAGGATCTTAGAAGCTTTCTTT. Full variable domain (remainder filled in from reference TRBV7-9 and TRBJ1-1): DTGVSQNPRHKITKRGQNVTFRCDPISEHNRLYWYRQTLGQGPEFLTYFQNEAQLEKSRLLSDRFSAERPKGSFSTLEIQRTEQGDSAMYLCASSSDRILEAFFGQGTRLTVV.

Only a few counts were recorded for this clonotype. The V call is TRBV18, the J call TRBJ1-2; D might be TRBD1 (5 bases). The germline CDR1 and CDR2 sequences are KGHSH and LQKENI. CDR3 size: 14 residues. Deletions cut 2 bases from V and 4 bases from J, with 11 bases between. CDR3 sequence (DNA): TGTGCCAGCTCACCAGCGGACACCAGCTATGGCTACACCTTC. Its protein product is CASSPADTSYGYTF.

This chain connects TRBV6-5 to TRBJ1-1; no reliable D call. This CDR3 is 15 amino acids long. Germline assignment: CDR1 MNHEY and CDR2 SVGAGI. V dropped 6 bases and J dropped 1 base, with 15 bases sitting between them. CDR3 sequence: CASRRRPETNTEAFF. The CDR3 DNA follows: TGTGCCAGCAGACGACGACCAGAGACGAACACTGAAGCTTTCTTT.

The rearrangement joins TRBV2 to TRBJ2-1; possible D gene TRBD2, 6 bases. V lost 7 bases, J lost 0 bases, and 13 bases lay in between. CDR1 is SNHLY and CDR2 is FYNNEI in the germline V gene. This CDR3 comprises 15 residues. The CDR3 here is CASTEGPSSYNEQFF. The CDR3 DNA reads as TGTGCCAGCACGGAGGGTCCGAGCTCCTACAATGAGCAGTTCTTC.

In its sample, this clonotype was seen many times. This chain joins TRBV2 and TRBJ1-6; D unclear. Germline V lookup: CDR1 SNHLY, CDR2 FYNNEI. The CDR3 covers 10 residues. The V end was cut by 4 bases, the J end by 10 bases, with 2 bases between. Written as DNA, the CDR3 is TGTGCCAGCAGTGGCTCACCCCTCCACTTT. It translates to CASSGSPLHF.

The chain recombines TRBV7-6 with TRBJ1-2; TRBD1 is a possible D gene (5 bases). Germline V gives CDR1 SGHVS, CDR2 FNYEAQ. This CDR3 has 11 residues. CDR3 amino acids: CASGGDYGYTF. CDR3 nucleotides: TGTGCTTCCGGGGGGGACTATGGCTACACCTTC.

V and J are TRBV5-4 and TRBJ2-6, with D unresolved. This CDR3 comprises 19 residues. Trimming left V 0 bases short and J 0 bases short, with 16 bases between. Germline CDR1 is SGHNT and CDR2 is YYREEE (reference sequence). The CDR3 nucleotides are TGTGCCAGCAGCTTGGAGGGTCCTACCCTACTCTCTGGGGCCAACGTCCTGACTTTC. Translating gives CASSLEGPTLLSGANVLTF. The entire variable domain, with the rest obtained from reference TRBV5-4 and TRBJ2-6, is as follows: ETGVTQSPTHLIKTRGQQVTLRCSSQSGHNTVSWYQQALGQGPQFIFQYYREEENGRGNFPPRFSGLQFPNYSSELNVNALELDDSALYLCASSLEGPTLLSGANVLTFGAGSRLTVL.

Ten or more counts support this clonotype. This chain links TRBV5-1 with TRBJ2-1, with 7 bases fitting TRBD2. The CDR3 runs to 13 residues. The germline CDR1 and CDR2 sequences are SGHRS and YFSETQ. With V trimmed by 5 bases and J by 7 bases, 6 bases remained unmatched. The DNA for the CDR3 is TGCGCCAGCAGTCGGGGGGAGTTGAATGAGCAGTTCTTC. It codes for CASSRGELNEQFF.

The rearrangement links TRBV7-9 to TRBJ2-7; TRBD1 matches 10 bases. V was pared by 5 bases and J by 7 bases, with 8 bases of the junction left unmatched. CDR1 and CDR2 (germline): SEHNR, FQNEAQ (reference sequence). The CDR3 covers 14 residues. The CDR3 region is CASSRRQGAKEQYF. As DNA, the CDR3 is TGTGCCAGCAGCCGCAGACAGGGGGCGAAGGAGCAGTACTTC.

The chain carries TRBV7-9 and TRBJ1-1; tentatively, D is TRBD1 (6 bases). V was pared by 4 bases and J by 1 base, with 13 bases between. The CDR3 consists of 15 residues. Germline V CDR1 and CDR2: SEHNR, FQNEAQ (reference sequence). This CDR3 is CASSSQGTSNTEAFF. CDR3 nucleotide sequence: TGTGCCAGCAGCTCACAAGGGACATCGAACACTGAAGCTTTCTTT.

The V call is TRBV15, the J call TRBJ1-5; D unresolved. Germline V gene sequence: CDR1 LNHNV, CDR2 YYDKDF (reference sequence). The length of the CDR3 is 15 residues. V gave up 0 bases and J gave up 9 bases, with 15 bases separating them. The CDR3 spells CATSRDRADPRPQHF. The CDR3 DNA sequence: TGTGCCACCAGCAGAGATCGGGCCGACCCAAGGCCCCAGCATTTT.

This clonotype was picked up a small number of times. The rearrangement links TRBV6-5 to TRBJ2-2, with TRBD2 matching 10 bases. The germline V gene encodes CDR1 MNHEY and CDR2 SVGAGI. Trimming cost V 2 bases and J 5 bases; bases outside gene matches: 8. CDR3 length equals 17 residues. The CDR3 region has the DNA TGTGCCAGCAGTTACGCGCTAGCGGGAGAATTAACCGGGGAGCTGTTTTTT. Translating it yields CASSYALAGELTGELFF.

This rearrangement joins TRBV7-2 to TRBJ2-4; D is undetermined. The CDR3 covers 17 residues. Germline values: CDR1 SGHTA, CDR2 FQGNSA. V lost 4 bases to trimming and J lost 0 bases, with 16 bases between them. CDR3 region: CASSWPQDLLAKNIQYF. The CDR3 DNA is TGTGCCAGCAGCTGGCCCCAAGACCTCCTAGCCAAAAACATTCAGTACTTC. Full variable domain (remainder filled in from reference TRBV7-2 and TRBJ2-4): GAGVSQSPSNKVTEKGKDVELRCDPISGHTALYWYRQSLGQGLEFLIYFQGNSAPDKSGLPSDRFSAERTGGSVSTLTIQRTQQEDSAVYLCASSWPQDLLAKNIQYFGAGTRLSVL.

This clonotype was observed at least ten times. The chain combines TRBV19 with TRBJ1-5; D perhaps matches TRBD1 (6 bases). V shed 4 bases and J shed 4 bases, with 14 bases lying between them. There are 15 residues in the CDR3. Looked up from germline, CDR1 is LNHDA and CDR2 is SQIVND (reference sequence). Here the CDR3 DNA reads TGTGCCAGTAGTAAGTTCAGGGGAGGGAATCAGCCCCAGCATTTT. Its translation is CASSKFRGGNQPQHF.

In this sample, this clonotype turned up a few times. The V call is TRBV2, the J call TRBJ2-2, with 8 bases matching TRBD1. This CDR3 is 17 amino acids long. Germline trimming cut 6 bases from V and 1 base from J; bases unmatched to any gene: 10. From germline, CDR1 is SNHLY and CDR2 FYNNEI. This CDR3 reads CASSGQGRTVNTGELFF. CDR3 nucleotides: TGTGCCAGCAGCGGACAGGGTAGGACTGTGAACACCGGGGAGCTGTTTTTT.

A few counts support this clonotype. The chain recombines TRBV6-1 with TRBJ2-1; TRBD2 aligns across 10 bases. This CDR3 region has 19 residues. V trimming: 1 base; J trimming: 0 bases; junction bases outside the gene matches: 9. Germline V CDR1 and CDR2: MNHNS, SASEGT. CDR3 in DNA: TGTGCCAGCAGTGAAGTGTGGACTAGCGGATGGGGCTCCTACAATGAGCAGTTCTTC. Protein sequence: CASSEVWTSGWGSYNEQFF.

This clonotype has just a few counts. This chain connects TRBV2 to TRBJ2-3; possibly TRBD2 for D (5 bases). The CDR3 covers 15 residues. Per germline, CDR1 SNHLY and CDR2 FYNNEI. V was cut by 0 bases and J by 10 bases, with 17 bases left in between. For the CDR3, the DNA is TGTGCCAGCAGTGAAGCACTACTAGGAGTAAAATCGCAGTATTTT. The encoded protein is CASSEALLGVKSQYF.

This clonotype was seen a few times. V and J are TRBV27 and TRBJ2-3; a possible D gene is TRBD2 (6 bases). V lost 2 bases, J lost 0 bases, and 9 bases lay in between. The CDR3 totals 15 residues. Germline assignment: CDR1 MNHEY and CDR2 SMNVEV (reference sequence). The CDR3 protein is CASSLAAGSTDTQYF. In nucleotides, the CDR3 is TGTGCCAGCAGTTTAGCGGCGGGGAGCACAGATACGCAGTATTTT.

This clonotype has a handful of counts. This chain uses TRBV6-6 with TRBJ2-5, with TRBD1 matching over 9 bases. Germline CDR1 is MNHNY and CDR2 is SVGAGI (reference sequence). The CDR3 is 13 amino acids. J lost 6 bases, V lost 2 bases, and 1 base had no gene match. The CDR3 spells CASSYGTGKTQYF. Written as DNA, the CDR3 is TGTGCCAGCAGTTACGGGACAGGGAAGACCCAGTACTTC.

The sample holds a few counts of this clonotype. This rearrangement joins TRBV21-1 to TRBJ2-2; the table's TRBD1 call for D was not verified on the DNA. TRBV21-1 is listed as a pseudogene. The CDR3 consists of 16 residues. This CDR3 reads CASSKVRTGNTGELFF. The CDR3 bases are TGTGCCAGCAGCAAAGTTCGGACAGGGAACACCGGGGAGCTGTTTTTT.

Here the CDR3 reads CSARDPGTSGGTYNEQFF. CDR3 bases: TGCAGTGCTAGAGATCCCGGGACTAGCGGGGGGACATACAATGAGCAGTTCTTC. The chain joins TRBV20-1 to TRBJ2-1; 15 bases are a match to TRBD2. The germline V gene has CDR1 DFQATT and CDR2 SNEGSKA (reference sequence). The CDR3 has 18 residues. Trimming took 0 bases from V and 4 from J; bases not matched to a gene: 7.

This clonotype was counted a few times. J is TRBJ2-5 and V is TRBV12-3 or TRBV12-4; 7 bases fit TRBD1. The CDR3 consists of 15 residues. V shed 5 bases, J shed 2 bases, and the junction held 8 bases outside the gene matches. The CDR3 reads CASSGPGQPQETQYF. The CDR3 nucleotides are TGTGCCAGCAGTGGGCCGGGACAGCCTCAAGAGACCCAGTACTTC.

This clonotype was seen many times. V is TRBV7-9 and J is TRBJ2-1, with TRBD2 identical over 14 bases. CDR3 size: 16 residues. V lost 5 bases and J lost 9; bases outside the gene matches: 9. Looked up from germline, CDR1 is SEHNR and CDR2 is FQNEAQ (reference sequence). Written as DNA, the CDR3 is TGTGCCAGCAGCACACAGACTAGCGGGAGGGATAGTGAGCAGTTCTTC. It codes for CASSTQTSGRDSEQFF.